The 5 T cell receptor beta chains reported below all come from one sample, sequenced in a study of blood T cell repertoires in COVID-19. Produced via immunoSEQ multiplex PCR; TCRdb's table is partial and in-frame only. The sample consists of some 100,000 clones, approximately 91% of them appearing once. Sequencing used peripheral blood. The receptor source for this set is a man between 60 and 70 years old with acute or convalescent COVID-19.

The chain has TRBV7-3 and TRBJ1-2; TRBD1 aligns across 8 bases. Per germline, CDR1 SGHTA and CDR2 FQGTGA. This CDR3 has 13 amino acids. V was pared by 6 bases and J by 4 bases, with 4 bases of the junction left unmatched. The CDR3 sequence: CASSTGQGYGYTF. The CDR3 bases are TGTGCCAGCAGTACAGGACAGGGCTATGGCTACACCTTC.

V and J are TRBV19 and TRBJ2-7; maybe TRBD1 (6 bases). Germline values: CDR1 LNHDA, CDR2 SQIVND (reference sequence). V dropped 4 bases and J dropped 0 bases, with 13 bases sitting between them. The CDR3 extends over 15 amino acids. The CDR3, as DNA: TGTGCCAGTAGTAAAGCCGGGACAAGCTCCTACGAGCAGTACTTC. Encoded protein: CASSKAGTSSYEQYF. The whole variable domain, remainder taken from reference TRBV19 and TRBJ2-7, is DGGITQSPKYLFRKEGQNVTLSCEQNLNHDAMYWYRQDPGQGLRLIYYSQIVNDFQKGDIAEGYSVSREKKESFPLTVTSAQKNPTAFYLCASSKAGTSSYEQYFGPGTRLTVT.

The V gene is TRBV10-3, the J gene TRBJ1-6, with D maybe TRBD1 (6 bases). V lost 2 bases, J lost 8 bases, and 13 bases lay in between. This CDR3 contains 15 residues. Germline V CDR1 and CDR2: ENHRY, SYGVKD. CDR3 DNA sequence: TGTGCCATCAGTGAGGGTCAGGGGTACGATTCACCCCTCCACTTT. Translation: CAISEGQGYDSPLHF.

This clone was observed once. V is TRBV7-9 and J is TRBJ1-1; tentative D call: TRBD1 (6 bases). The ends were cut back, 3 bases at V and 1 base at J, with 9 bases in the middle. The V gene's germline CDR1 is SEHNR and CDR2 FQNEAQ (reference sequence). The CDR3 spans 14 residues. The CDR3 DNA follows: TGTGCCAGCAGCTTGGACAGTCCGAACACTGAAGCTTTCTTT. It codes for CASSLDSPNTEAFF.

This rearrangement joins TRBV6-5 to TRBJ2-7; TRBD2 aligns across 15 bases. This CDR3 spans 15 amino acids. Germline lookup yields CDR1 MNHEY and CDR2 SVGAGI. With V trimmed by 5 bases and J by 3 bases, 2 bases remained unmatched. This CDR3 is CASSMGLAGGYEQYV. The CDR3 DNA is TGTGCCAGCAGTATGGGACTAGCGGGAGGCTACGAGCAGTACGTC.